The 27 T cell receptor beta chains below come from one sample, sequenced in a study of blood T cell repertoires in COVID-19. Assay: immunoSEQ multiplex PCR; the TCRdb copy retains only in-frame clones and omits some. This table has about 440,000 clones, more than 85% appearing once. Specimen: peripheral blood. These receptors were collected from a woman in her thirties with acute or convalescent COVID-19.

This chain uses TRBV2 with TRBJ2-3; 7 bases line up with TRBD1. Germline lookup yields CDR1 SNHLY and CDR2 FYNNEI. V trimming: 5 bases; J trimming: 0 bases; junction bases outside the gene matches: 11. The CDR3 has 17 amino acids. The CDR3, as DNA: TGTGCCAGCAGTTCAGGGGTCGGGACAGCTAGCACAGATACGCAGTATTTT. Protein product: CASSSGVGTASTDTQYF.

V and J are TRBV18 and TRBJ1-6; D is undetermined. Germline V CDR1 and CDR2: KGHSH, LQKENI. This CDR3 has 15 residues. Trimming removed 1 base from V and 9 bases from J, with 13 bases in between. The CDR3: CASSPLRRSGSPLHF. In nucleotides, the CDR3 is TGTGCCAGCTCACCACTTAGAAGATCGGGTTCACCCCTCCACTTT.

The rearrangement joins TRBV11-1 to TRBJ2-7; 9 bases fit TRBD1. Germline values: CDR1 SGHAT, CDR2 FQDESV (reference sequence). After removal of 5 bases from V and 7 bases from J, the junction contained 12 bases not matched to a gene. The CDR3 spans 15 residues. CDR3 DNA: TGTGCCAGCAGCCCAACCGGGACAGGGATTCGTGAGCAGTACTTC. This translates into CASSPTGTGIREQYF.

This clone has only one observation. The chain joins TRBV11-1 to TRBJ2-7; weak D call: TRBD1 (6 bases). The CDR3 loop spans 14 amino acids. The V and J ends lost 4 bases and 2 bases respectively, with 12 bases between them. The V gene's germline CDR1 is SGHAT and CDR2 FQDESV (reference sequence). The CDR3 loop reads CASSWGTGPYEQYF. The DNA of the CDR3 is TGTGCCAGCAGCTGGGGAACAGGGCCCTACGAGCAGTACTTC.

This clone was detected once. V and J are TRBV3-1 (or the pseudogene TRBV3-2) and TRBJ1-1; D gene ambiguous. The ends were cut back, 0 bases at V and 5 bases at J, with 7 bases in the middle. This CDR3 is 13 amino acids long. The germline V gene encodes CDR1 LGHDT and CDR2 YNNKEL (reference sequence). CDR3 nucleotides: TGTGCCAGCAGCCAAGATGAGAAAACTGAAGCTTTCTTT. As protein: CASSQDEKTEAFF.

The chain recombines TRBV29-1 with TRBJ2-6; 14 nucleotides match TRBD2. J lost 3 bases, V lost 8 bases, and 9 bases had no gene match. Per the germline V gene, CDR1 is SQVTM and CDR2 is ANQGSEA. The CDR3 loop spans 17 amino acids. The CDR3 here is CSPDGTSGGLGANVLTF. The DNA of the CDR3 is TGCAGCCCGGATGGGACTAGCGGGGGACTTGGGGCCAACGTCCTGACTTTC.

The chain links TRBV18 to TRBJ1-6; no firm D call. V lost 9 bases and J lost 0, with 12 bases in between. Per the germline V gene, CDR1 is KGHSH and CDR2 is LQKENI. This CDR3 has 15 amino acids. For the CDR3, the DNA is TGTGCCAGTCGGGAGGTTAGCTCCTATAATTCACCCCTCCACTTT. It translates to CASREVSSYNSPLHF.

The rearrangement uses TRBV3-1 (or the pseudogene TRBV3-2) and TRBJ2-7; D not certain. CDR3 length equals 12 residues. CDR1 is LGHDT and CDR2 is YNNKEL in the germline V gene (reference sequence). Deletions cut 4 bases from V and 4 bases from J, with 8 bases between. Written as DNA, the CDR3 is TGTGCCAGCAGCCCCCCGGGTTACGAGCAGTACTTC. This encodes CASSPPGYEQYF.

The rearrangement links TRBV7-2 to TRBJ2-1; no firm D call. The length of the CDR3 is 13 residues. The germline CDR1 and CDR2 sequences are SGHTA and FQGNSA. V was trimmed by 7 bases and J by 5 bases, leaving 12 bases between them. The CDR3 loop is CASILLRDNEQFF. The CDR3 DNA reads as TGTGCCAGCATCCTACTACGGGACAATGAGCAGTTCTTC.

Regarding this clone: The junction does not match germline at one end; this may be a read error. The V and J genes are TRBV5-3 and TRBJ1-4; the D is unclear. TRBV5-3 has ORF status, its function being uncertain. The CDR3 totals 12 residues. The CDR3 loop is CARSFSSRKTVF. The CDR3 nucleotides are TGTGCCAGAAGCTTCTCATCCCGAAAAACTGTTTTT.

The rearrangement joins TRBV29-1 to TRBJ2-7, with unresolved D. Germline CDR1 reads SQVTM; CDR2 reads ANQGSEA. The CDR3 loop spans 13 amino acids. V shed 3 bases and J shed 3 bases, with 12 bases lying between them. In DNA form, the CDR3 reads TGCAGCGTTGAGGGCTCCGGCCACTACGAGCAGTACTTC. It codes for CSVEGSGHYEQYF.

The chain carries TRBV5-4 and TRBJ1-1, with 10 bases lining up with TRBD1. CDR1 and CDR2 from the germline V gene are SGHNT and YYREEE (reference sequence). This CDR3 region has 14 residues. The V and J ends lost 4 bases and 5 bases, in that order; junction bases with no gene match: 5. Written as DNA, the CDR3 is TGTGCCAGCAGCGCCCGGGACAGGGGAACTGAAGCTTTCTTT. Encoded protein: CASSARDRGTEAFF.

V usage is TRBV11-1 and J usage is TRBJ2-7; TRBD1 aligns across 11 bases. V was pared by 6 bases and J by 2 bases, with 6 bases of the junction left unmatched. Germline V gene sequence: CDR1 SGHAT, CDR2 FQDESV (reference sequence). The CDR3 consists of 15 residues. The CDR3 loop reads CASSHGTGGAYEQYF. The CDR3 nucleotides are TGTGCCAGCAGTCACGGGACAGGGGGGGCCTACGAGCAGTACTTC.

This clone was seen just once. The chain joins TRBV5-1 to TRBJ2-7; the D gene is possibly TRBD2 (6 bases). This CDR3 has 13 residues. Germline V gene data show CDR1 as SGHRS and CDR2 as YFSETQ. V lost 4 bases and J 2 bases, leaving 10 bases between the germline ends. This CDR3 reads CASSTGLPYEQYF. The CDR3 coding sequence is TGCGCCAGCAGCACCGGACTACCCTACGAGCAGTACTTC.

This rearrangement joins TRBV27 to TRBJ2-3; D may be TRBD2 (6 bases). The ends were cut back, 4 bases at V and 9 bases at J, with 11 bases in the middle. The CDR3 has 12 residues. Germline V gene sequence: CDR1 MNHEY, CDR2 SMNVEV (reference sequence). The CDR3 nucleotides are TGTGCCAGCAGTTGGGGGACTTCCACGCAGTATTTT. Its translation is CASSWGTSTQYF.

This chain links TRBV7-2 with TRBJ1-2; 9 bases match TRBD1. The J segment lost 2 bases and the V segment lost 7 bases, leaving 5 bases of the junction unmatched. Germline loops: CDR1 SGHTA, CDR2 FQGNSA. The CDR3 is made up of 14 amino acids. The CDR3 here is CASIPTGGNYGYTF. The CDR3 region has the DNA TGTGCCAGCATCCCGACAGGGGGAAACTATGGCTACACCTTC.

The chain carries TRBV4-1 and TRBJ1-5; a possible D gene is TRBD1 (5 bases). Germline V gene data show CDR1 as MGHRA and CDR2 as YSYEKL. The V end was cut by 5 bases, the J end by 0 bases, with 23 bases between. The CDR3 length is 19 residues. As DNA, the CDR3 is TGCGCCAGCAGCAACCCACGCCTCGGACATCCTTATAGCAATCAGCCCCAGCATTTT. The encoded protein is CASSNPRLGHPYSNQPQHF.

The chain recombines TRBV4-1 with TRBJ2-5, with 7 bases matching TRBD2. The germline V gene has CDR1 MGHRA and CDR2 YSYEKL. The trim removed 4 bases at V and 1 base at J, leaving 12 bases unmatched. The CDR3 covers 17 residues. The CDR3 sequence is CASSPAGAGEFQETQYF. The CDR3 nucleotides read TGCGCCAGCAGCCCCGCCGGGGCGGGGGAGTTCCAAGAGACCCAGTACTTC.

The rearrangement uses TRBV5-4 and TRBJ2-1; D is possibly TRBD2 (6 bases). Between the trimmed V and J ends, which lost 4 bases and 11 bases, there was a span of 16 bases. CDR1 is SGHNT and CDR2 is YYREEE in the germline V gene (reference sequence). This CDR3 is built from 13 residues. The CDR3 region is CASSAQSGGKQFF. CDR3 sequence (DNA): TGTGCCAGCAGCGCCCAGAGCGGCGGGAAGCAGTTCTTC.

The chain joins TRBV7-6 to TRBJ1-1, with 8 bases aligning to TRBD1. Per the germline V gene, CDR1 is SGHVS and CDR2 is FNYEAQ. Trimming cost V 1 base and J 3 bases; bases outside gene matches: 10. The CDR3 runs 17 residues. The CDR3: CASSLVGQGAGDTEAFF. The CDR3 DNA sequence: TGTGCCAGCAGCTTAGTGGGGCAGGGGGCAGGGGACACTGAAGCTTTCTTT.

The genes are TRBV5-6 and TRBJ1-2, with D perhaps matching TRBD1 (5 bases). This CDR3 has 12 amino acids. Germline-derived CDR1 and CDR2 are SGHDT and YYEEEE. Trimming left V 4 bases short and J 7 bases short, with 11 bases between. This CDR3 is CASSSRGVGYTF. For the CDR3, the DNA is TGTGCCAGCAGCAGCCGGGGGGTTGGCTACACCTTC.

The chain recombines TRBV4-1 with TRBJ2-5; D possibly corresponds to TRBD2 (5 bases). The CDR3 extends over 15 amino acids. Deletions cut 4 bases from V and 5 bases from J, with 17 bases between. Germline CDR1 and CDR2: MGHRA and YSYEKL. For the CDR3, the DNA is TGCGCCAGCAGCCCCCATTTGGCCTCGGGGGAGACCCAGTACTTC. It codes for CASSPHLASGETQYF.

The CDR3 spells CSGKRGEWNEQFF. DNA of the CDR3: TGCAGCGGAAAGCGGGGGGAATGGAATGAGCAGTTCTTC. The V and J genes are TRBV29-1 and TRBJ2-1, with TRBD2 identical over 9 bases. Germline V CDR1 and CDR2: SQVTM, ANQGSEA. The ends lost 7 bases at V and 7 bases at J; junction bases unmatched: 8. The CDR3 contains 13 residues.

This clone was picked up a small number of times. The gene calls are TRBV14 and TRBJ1-1; unclear D gene. The CDR3 runs 11 residues. Germline V gene sequence: CDR1 SGHDN, CDR2 FVKESK. V was cut by 3 bases and J by 8 bases, with 7 bases left in between. The CDR3 DNA sequence: TGTGCCAGCAGCCAGGCCCAAGAAGCTTTCTTT. Its translation: CASSQAQEAFF. Looking up the rest from reference TRBV14 and TRBJ1-1 gives the full variable domain: EAGVTQFPSHSVIEKGQTVTLRCDPISGHDNLYWYRRVMGKEIKFLLHFVKESKQDESGMPNNRFLAERTGGTYSTLKVQPAELEDSGVYFCASSQAQEAFFGQGTRLTVV.

This clone was recorded only once. V is TRBV19 and J is TRBJ1-5; possible D gene TRBD1, 5 bases. Looked up from germline, CDR1 is LNHDA and CDR2 is SQIVND (reference sequence). Trimming pared 7 bases from V and 3 bases from J, leaving 13 bases between. The CDR3 sequence is 14 residues long. As DNA, the CDR3 is TGTGCCAGTAAGCGAGGAGGGACCAATCAGCCCCAGCATTTT. Its protein is CASKRGGTNQPQHF.

This chain connects TRBV3-1 (or the pseudogene TRBV3-2) to TRBJ2-1; 7 nucleotides align to TRBD2. Germline CDR1 reads LGHDT; CDR2 reads YNNKEL (reference sequence). The V segment lost 4 bases and the J segment 5 bases; nucleotides outside the gene matches: 8. The CDR3 covers 15 residues. The DNA for the CDR3 is TGTGCCAGCAGCCCCCGTGTCCGGGGGGACAATGAGCAGTTCTTC. Its translation is CASSPRVRGDNEQFF.

In DNA, the CDR3 is TGTGCCACACTCAGCGGGGGCCTAACCTACGAGCAGTACTTC. This gives the protein CATLSGGLTYEQYF. The chain links TRBV19 to TRBJ2-7; 8 bases are a match to TRBD2. V shed 10 bases, J shed 2 bases, and the junction held 10 bases outside the gene matches. The CDR3 length is 14 residues. Germline V lookup: CDR1 LNHDA, CDR2 SQIVND (reference sequence).